The 14 T cell receptor beta chains below all came from one sample that was sequenced in a study of neurological immune-mediated disorders. Using its own MiXCR run on the 5' RACE reads, TCRdb lists one record per CDR3 protein. The sample lists roughly 75,000 distinct CDR3 sequences, about 13% occurring once. Sample time point: longitudinal time-point 1 (baseline). The sample comprised PBMCs. The receptor set was obtained from a female donor with HTLV-1-associated myelopathy (HAM/TSP).

The chain employs TRBV18 and TRBJ1-1, with no clear D. This CDR3 contains 13 residues. With 4 bases removed from V and 3 bases from J, the gap between germline ends came to 9 bases. Germline V gives CDR1 KGHSH, CDR2 LQKENI. The CDR3 reads CASSRTGDTEAFF. CDR3 nucleotide sequence: TGTGCCAGCTCACGAACCGGGGACACTGAAGCTTTCTTT. The full variable domain, its missing parts supplied by reference TRBV18 and TRBJ1-1, is NAGVMQNPRHLVRRRGQEARLRCSPMKGHSHVYWYRQLPEEGLKFMVYLQKENIIDESGMPKERFSAEFPKEGPSILRIQQVVRGDSAAYFCASSRTGDTEAFFGQGTRLTVV.

This clonotype was seen many times. CDR3 bases: TGCGCCAGCAGCCAAGGTGCAGGGAAAGAGACCCAGTACTTC. As protein: CASSQGAGKETQYF. The rearrangement links TRBV4-1 to TRBJ2-5, with D tentatively TRBD1 (5 bases). Germline values: CDR1 MGHRA, CDR2 YSYEKL. This CDR3 has 14 amino acids. Trimming cost V 1 base and J 3 bases, with 9 bases left between them.

The sample holds many counts of this clonotype. This sequence joins TRBV29-1 and TRBJ2-2; the match to TRBD1 covers 9 bases. V shed 7 bases, J shed 5 bases, and the junction held 8 bases outside the gene matches. The CDR3 is made up of 14 amino acids. Germline V gene lookup returns CDR1 SQVTM and CDR2 ANQGSEA. The CDR3 is CSAAAGTGTGELFF. DNA of the CDR3: TGCAGCGCCGCAGCCGGGACAGGGACCGGGGAGCTGTTTTTT.

This clonotype appeared many times. The rearrangement joins TRBV9 to TRBJ2-4, with 9 positions matching TRBD1. Trimming removed 4 bases from V and 8 bases from J; junction bases left unmatched: 7. Germline values: CDR1 SGDLS, CDR2 YYNGEE. The CDR3 is 14 residues long. CDR3 DNA: TGTGCCAGCAGCCAAGACAGGGGGGCAGACATTCAGTACTTC. Its protein product is CASSQDRGADIQYF.

A note on this clonotype: A much larger clone is a single base away; this may be a read error. Lacking the conserved final phenylalanine or tryptophan, this CDR3 likely reflects a read error. It is unclear where the CDR3 begins or ends on the DNA, so no DNA is shown, and the CDR3 is as TCRdb lists it. V is TRBV5-1 and J is TRBJ2-1; TRBD2 was called by the table and not checked on the DNA. The V gene's germline CDR1 is SGHRS and CDR2 YFSETQ. The CDR3 length is 15 residues, termini included. The chain's CDR3 is CASSTDLAGVFEEFS.

In its sample, this clonotype was seen many times. CDR3 in amino acids: CASSGSRGTAIGETQYF. The DNA for the CDR3 is TGCGCCAGCAGTGGATCCCGGGGGACAGCAATTGGAGAGACCCAGTACTTC. The chain joins TRBV10-1 to TRBJ2-5; a possible D gene is TRBD1 (7 bases). V gave up 4 bases and J gave up 4 bases, with 22 bases separating them. This CDR3 is built from 17 residues. The germline CDR1 and CDR2 sequences are WNHNN and SYGVQD (reference sequence).

This clonotype was found many times. V usage is TRBV5-1 and J usage is TRBJ2-2; 7 nucleotides line up with TRBD2. The germline V gene has CDR1 SGHRS and CDR2 YFSETQ. The CDR3 is 16 residues long. The V and J ends lost 0 bases and 0 bases, in that order; junction bases with no gene match: 2. CDR3 coding DNA: TGCGCCAGCAGCTTGGAGAGCGGGGCGAACACCGGGGAGCTGTTTTTT. Encoded protein: CASSLESGANTGELFF.

The table lists this clonotype with many counts. The DNA of the CDR3 is TGTGCCAGCAGTCGGACTACCAGCTACAATGAGCAGTTCTTC. Protein: CASSRTTSYNEQFF. The chain couples TRBV6-6 to TRBJ2-1; a possible D gene is TRBD2 (6 bases). CDR3 length equals 14 residues. V lost 5 bases and J lost 3, with 11 bases in between. Germline assignment: CDR1 MNHNY and CDR2 SVGAGI (reference sequence).

This clonotype was found many times. The genes are TRBV10-3 and TRBJ2-3; TRBD1 agrees at 8 bases. This CDR3 has 16 amino acids. J gave up 3 bases and V 2 bases, and 7 bases lay outside the gene matches. Germline CDR1 ENHRY, CDR2 SYGVKD. CDR3 sequence (DNA): TGTGCCATCAGTGAGGGACAGGGATCTTTGACAGATACGCAGTATTTT. Its protein is CAISEGQGSLTDTQYF.

This clonotype was recorded at least ten times. The chain has TRBV15 and TRBJ2-1, with TRBD1 as a possible D gene (6 bases). CDR1 and CDR2 (germline): LNHNV, YYDKDF (reference sequence). The CDR3 length is 15 residues. Trimming took 0 bases from V and 9 from J, leaving 15 bases between them. The CDR3 bases are TGTGCCACCAGCAGAGATCTGGGGCAGGGGAGTGAGCAGTTCTTC. Translation gives CATSRDLGQGSEQFF.

Within the sample, this clonotype is medium-sized (0.01 to 0.1%). The V gene is TRBV29-1, the J gene TRBJ2-1; D is possibly TRBD1 or TRBD2 (5 bases each). V shed 0 bases and J shed 5 bases, with 8 bases lying between them. The CDR3 runs 13 residues. Germline V gene sequence: CDR1 SQVTM, CDR2 ANQGSEA. The CDR3 region is CSVEDMGDNEQFF. As DNA, the CDR3 is TGCAGCGTTGAAGATATGGGGGACAATGAGCAGTTCTTC.

This clonotype appeared many times. The chain couples TRBV5-1 to TRBJ1-6, with 7 bases fitting TRBD1. Germline V CDR1 and CDR2: SGHRS, YFSETQ. CDR3 length: 14 amino acids. V shed 4 bases and J 10 bases; nucleotides not matched to a gene: 8. The CDR3 sequence: CASSATGTDSPLHF. The CDR3 DNA reads TGCGCCAGCAGCGCGACCGGGACAGACTCACCCCTCCACTTT.

This clonotype was recorded at least ten times. The chain links TRBV5-5 to TRBJ1-2; D ambiguous. The germline V and J ends were trimmed by 0 bases and 3 bases, with 12 bases remaining between them. Germline assignment: CDR1 SGHKS and CDR2 YYEKEE (reference sequence). This CDR3 comprises 15 residues. This CDR3 is CASSLERTTYYGYTF. The CDR3 bases are TGTGCCAGCAGCTTGGAACGGACTACCTACTATGGCTACACCTTC.

Many counts were recorded for this clonotype. V usage is TRBV7-8 and J usage is TRBJ1-1; D might be TRBD1 (6 bases). Trimming stripped 4 bases from V and 3 bases from J, with 18 bases between. The CDR3 is 16 amino acids. The germline V gene encodes CDR1 SGHVS and CDR2 FQNEAQ. CDR3 sequence: CASSSEARGRHTEAFF. CDR3 nucleotide sequence: TGTGCCAGCAGCTCAGAAGCTCGGGGGCGGCACACTGAAGCTTTCTTT.